Below, one TCR beta chain is given with its context. Its antigen remains unidentified. Clones were read by immunoSEQ multiplex PCR, and TCRdb kept only the in-frame ones, dropping some. The sample includes more than 75,000 clones, around 95% of them seen just once. These data come from a study of siplizumab effects on memory and regulatory T cells. Overall study results and limits: In unstimulated cells, naive T cells appeared more diverse than memory T cells and seemed major alloresponse contributors. Fewer alloreactive sequences mapped to unstimulated CD4+ memory cells under siplizumab. Proliferating siplizumab-culture Treg suppressive function went unconfirmed.

The germline CDR1 and CDR2 sequences are LNHDA and SQIVND (reference sequence). There are 17 residues in the CDR3. Trimming shortened V by 5 bases and J by 5 bases, and 25 bases separated the two germline ends. The chain carries TRBV19 and TRBJ2-7; D remains ambiguous. The sequenced sample consisted of naive CD4+ T cells sorted from blood. The TCR originated in a human donor in good health. The CDR3: CASSGVYQAAHRDEQYF. In DNA, the CDR3 is TGTGCCAGTAGTGGAGTTTATCAGGCCGCTCATCGTGACGAGCAGTACTTC.